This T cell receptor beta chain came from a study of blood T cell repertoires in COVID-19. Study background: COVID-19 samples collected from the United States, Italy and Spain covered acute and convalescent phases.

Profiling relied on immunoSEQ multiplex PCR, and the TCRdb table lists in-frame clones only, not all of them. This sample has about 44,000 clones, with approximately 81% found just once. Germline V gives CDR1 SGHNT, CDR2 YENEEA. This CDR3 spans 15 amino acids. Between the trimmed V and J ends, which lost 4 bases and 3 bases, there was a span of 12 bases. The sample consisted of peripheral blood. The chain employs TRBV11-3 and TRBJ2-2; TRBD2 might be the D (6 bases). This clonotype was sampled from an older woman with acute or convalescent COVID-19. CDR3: CASSSRRGDTGELFF. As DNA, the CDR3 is TGTGCCAGCAGCTCCCGGAGGGGCGACACCGGGGAGCTGTTTTTT.